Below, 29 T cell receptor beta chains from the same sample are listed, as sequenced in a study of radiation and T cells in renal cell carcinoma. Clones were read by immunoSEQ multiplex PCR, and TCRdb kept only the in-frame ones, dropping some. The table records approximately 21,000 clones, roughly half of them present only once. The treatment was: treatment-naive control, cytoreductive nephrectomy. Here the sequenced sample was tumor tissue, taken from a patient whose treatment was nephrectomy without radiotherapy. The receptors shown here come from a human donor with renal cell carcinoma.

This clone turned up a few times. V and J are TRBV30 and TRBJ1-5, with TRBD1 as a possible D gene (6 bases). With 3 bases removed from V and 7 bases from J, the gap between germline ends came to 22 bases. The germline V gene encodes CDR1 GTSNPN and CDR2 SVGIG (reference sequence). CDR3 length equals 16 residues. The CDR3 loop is CAWSGETGRSRQPQHF. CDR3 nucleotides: TGTGCCTGGAGCGGCGAAACAGGGAGGTCAAGGCAGCCCCAGCATTTT.

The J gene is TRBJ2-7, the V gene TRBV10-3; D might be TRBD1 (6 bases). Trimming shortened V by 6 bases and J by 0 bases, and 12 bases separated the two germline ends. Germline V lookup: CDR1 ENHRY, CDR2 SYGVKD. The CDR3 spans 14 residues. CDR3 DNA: TGTGCCATCAGACAGGGTGCGGGCTCCTACGAGCAGTACTTC. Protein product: CAIRQGAGSYEQYF.

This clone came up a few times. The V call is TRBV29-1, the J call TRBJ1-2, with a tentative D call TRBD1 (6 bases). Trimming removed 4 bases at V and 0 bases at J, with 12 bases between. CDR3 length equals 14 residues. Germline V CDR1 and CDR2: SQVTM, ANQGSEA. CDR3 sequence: CSVGGGIANYGYTF. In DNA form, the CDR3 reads TGCAGCGTTGGAGGGGGGATAGCTAACTATGGCTACACCTTC.

The CDR3 region is CASSEGQGQASRETQYF. The DNA for the CDR3 is TGTGCCAGTAGTGAGGGACAGGGCCAAGCCTCCAGGGAGACCCAGTACTTC. The chain joins TRBV19 to TRBJ2-5, with TRBD1 identical over 9 bases. The V and J ends lost 5 bases and 5 bases, in that order; junction bases with no gene match: 15. This CDR3 contains 17 residues. Germline V lookup: CDR1 LNHDA, CDR2 SQIVND (reference sequence).

This CDR3 is CASTTGGRTEAFF. As DNA, the CDR3 is TGTGCCAGCACGACTGGGGGCCGCACTGAAGCTTTCTTT. The chain carries TRBV6-6 and TRBJ1-1; possibly TRBD1 for D (6 bases). Germline CDR1 MNHNY, CDR2 SVGAGI (reference sequence). Trimming took 7 bases from V and 4 from J, leaving 13 bases between them. The CDR3 contains 13 residues.

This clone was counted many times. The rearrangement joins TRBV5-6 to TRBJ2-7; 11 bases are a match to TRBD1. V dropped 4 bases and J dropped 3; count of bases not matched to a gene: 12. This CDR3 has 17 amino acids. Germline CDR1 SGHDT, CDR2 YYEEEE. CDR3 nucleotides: TGTGCCAGCAGCCCCGCTGGAATAGGGACAGGGGGCTACGAGCAGTACTTC. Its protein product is CASSPAGIGTGGYEQYF.

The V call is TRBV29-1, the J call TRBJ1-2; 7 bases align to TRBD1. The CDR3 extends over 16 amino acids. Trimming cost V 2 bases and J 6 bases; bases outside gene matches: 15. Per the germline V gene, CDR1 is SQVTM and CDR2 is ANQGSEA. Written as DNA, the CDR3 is TGCAGCGTTGAAAAATTGGTAGACAGGGACATCAATGGCTACACCTTC. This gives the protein CSVEKLVDRDINGYTF. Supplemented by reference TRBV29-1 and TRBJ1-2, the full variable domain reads SAVISQKPSRDICQRGTSLTIQCQVDSQVTMMFWYRQQPGQSLTLIATANQGSEATYESGFVIDKFPISRPNLTFSTLTVSNMSPEDSSIYLCSVEKLVDRDINGYTFGSGTRLTVV.

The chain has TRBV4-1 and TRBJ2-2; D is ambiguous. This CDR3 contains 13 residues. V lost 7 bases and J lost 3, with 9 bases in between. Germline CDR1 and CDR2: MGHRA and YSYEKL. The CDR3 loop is CASKLGDTGELFF. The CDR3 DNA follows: TGCGCCAGCAAACTCGGAGACACCGGGGAGCTGTTTTTT.

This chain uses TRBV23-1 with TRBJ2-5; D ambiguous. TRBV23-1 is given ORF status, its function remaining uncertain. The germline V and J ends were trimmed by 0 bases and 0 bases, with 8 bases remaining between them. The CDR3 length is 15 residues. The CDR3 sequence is CASSQSRSYQETQYF. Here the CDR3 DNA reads TGCGCCAGCAGTCAATCGCGCAGTTACCAAGAGACCCAGTACTTC.

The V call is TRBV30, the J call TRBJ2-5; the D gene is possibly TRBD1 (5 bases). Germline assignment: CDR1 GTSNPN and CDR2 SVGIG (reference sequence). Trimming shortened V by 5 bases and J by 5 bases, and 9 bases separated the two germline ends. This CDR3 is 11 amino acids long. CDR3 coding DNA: TGTGCCTGGGACAGTCGCGAGACCCAGTACTTC. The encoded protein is CAWDSRETQYF. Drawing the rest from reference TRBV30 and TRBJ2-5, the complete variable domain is SQTIHQWPATLVQPVGSPLSLECTVEGTSNPNLYWYRQAAGRGLQLLFYSVGIGQISSEVPQNLSASRPQDRQFILSSKKLLLSDSGFYLCAWDSRETQYFGPGTRLLVL.

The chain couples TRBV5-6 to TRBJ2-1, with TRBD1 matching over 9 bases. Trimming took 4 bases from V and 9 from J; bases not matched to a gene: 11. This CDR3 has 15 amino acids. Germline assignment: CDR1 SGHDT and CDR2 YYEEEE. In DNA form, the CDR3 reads TGTGCCAGCAGCCTTTGGGACAGGGACACGGGTGAGCAGTTCTTC. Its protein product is CASSLWDRDTGEQFF. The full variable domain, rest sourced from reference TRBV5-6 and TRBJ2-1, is DAGVTQSPTHLIKTRGQQVTLRCSPKSGHDTVSWYQQALGQGPQFIFQYYEEEERQRGNFPDRFSGHQFPNYSSELNVNALLLGDSALYLCASSLWDRDTGEQFFGPGTRLTVL.

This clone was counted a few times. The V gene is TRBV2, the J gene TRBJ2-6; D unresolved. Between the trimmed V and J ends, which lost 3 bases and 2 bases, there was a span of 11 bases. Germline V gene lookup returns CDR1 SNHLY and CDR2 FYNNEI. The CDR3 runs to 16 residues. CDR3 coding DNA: TGTGCCAGCAGTGACTACGGTGGTACTGGGGCCAACGTCCTGACTTTC. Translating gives CASSDYGGTGANVLTF. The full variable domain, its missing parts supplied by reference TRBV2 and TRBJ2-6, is EPEVTQTPSHQVTQMGQEVILRCVPISNHLYFYWYRQILGQKVEFLVSFYNNEISEKSEIFDDQFSVERPDGSNFTLKIRSTKLEDSAMYFCASSDYGGTGANVLTFGAGSRLTVL.

The DNA of the CDR3 is TGTGCCAGCAGCCAAGGAAGACGGGGCTATGGCTACACCTTC. Encoded protein: CASSQGRRGYGYTF. J is TRBJ1-2 and V is TRBV16; unclear D gene. The CDR3 covers 14 residues. Germline-derived CDR1 and CDR2 are KGHSY and FQNENV. The V end was cut by 2 bases, the J end by 4 bases, with 11 bases between.

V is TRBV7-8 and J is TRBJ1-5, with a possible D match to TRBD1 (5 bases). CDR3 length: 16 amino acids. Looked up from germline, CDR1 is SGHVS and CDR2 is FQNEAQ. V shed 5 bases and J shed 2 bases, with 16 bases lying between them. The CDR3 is CASSLGDGAGNQPQHF. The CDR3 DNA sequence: TGTGCCAGCAGCCTAGGTGACGGGGCGGGCAATCAGCCCCAGCATTTT.

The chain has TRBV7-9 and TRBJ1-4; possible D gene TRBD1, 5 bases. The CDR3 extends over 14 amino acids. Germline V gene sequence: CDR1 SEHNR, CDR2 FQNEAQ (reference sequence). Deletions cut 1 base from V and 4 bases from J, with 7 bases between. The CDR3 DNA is TGTGCCAGCAGCTTAGGCCAGGGTAATGAAAAACTGTTTTTT. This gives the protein CASSLGQGNEKLFF. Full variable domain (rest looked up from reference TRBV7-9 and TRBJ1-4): DTGVSQNPRHKITKRGQNVTFRCDPISEHNRLYWYRQTLGQGPEFLTYFQNEAQLEKSRLLSDRFSAERPKGSFSTLEIQRTEQGDSAMYLCASSLGQGNEKLFFGSGTQLSVL.

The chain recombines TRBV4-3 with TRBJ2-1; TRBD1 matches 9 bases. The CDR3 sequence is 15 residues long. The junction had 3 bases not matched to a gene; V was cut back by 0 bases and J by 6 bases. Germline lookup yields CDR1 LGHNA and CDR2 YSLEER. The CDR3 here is CASSQDGTGINEQFF. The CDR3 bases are TGCGCCAGCAGCCAAGATGGGACAGGGATCAATGAGCAGTTCTTC.

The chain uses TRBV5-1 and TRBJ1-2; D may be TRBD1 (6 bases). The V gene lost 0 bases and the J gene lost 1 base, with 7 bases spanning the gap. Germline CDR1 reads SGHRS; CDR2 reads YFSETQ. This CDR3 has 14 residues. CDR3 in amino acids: CASSLGDINYGYTF. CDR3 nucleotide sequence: TGCGCCAGCAGCTTGGGGGACATTAACTATGGCTACACCTTC. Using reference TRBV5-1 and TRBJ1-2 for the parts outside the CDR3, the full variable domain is KAGVTQTPRYLIKTRGQQVTLSCSPISGHRSVSWYQQTPGQGLQFLFEYFSETQRNKGNFPGRFSGRQFSNSRSEMNVSTLELGDSALYLCASSLGDINYGYTFGSGTRLTVV.

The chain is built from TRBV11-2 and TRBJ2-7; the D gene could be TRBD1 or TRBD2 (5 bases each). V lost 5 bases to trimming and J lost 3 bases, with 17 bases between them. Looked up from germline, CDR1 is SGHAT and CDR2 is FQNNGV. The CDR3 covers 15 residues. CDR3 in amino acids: CASSQGRGEGYEQYF. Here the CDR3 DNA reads TGTGCCAGCAGCCAAGGGAGAGGGGAAGGCTACGAGCAGTACTTC.

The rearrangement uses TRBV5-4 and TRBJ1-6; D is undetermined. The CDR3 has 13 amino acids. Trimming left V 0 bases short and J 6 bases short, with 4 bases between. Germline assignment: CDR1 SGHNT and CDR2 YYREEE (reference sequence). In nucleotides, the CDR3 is TGTGCCAGCAGCTTGGAGGGTAATTCACCCCTCCACTTT. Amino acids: CASSLEGNSPLHF.

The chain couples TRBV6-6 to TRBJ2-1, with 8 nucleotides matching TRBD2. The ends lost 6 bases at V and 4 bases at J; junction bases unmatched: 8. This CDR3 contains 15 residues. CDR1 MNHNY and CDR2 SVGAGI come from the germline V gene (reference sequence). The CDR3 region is CASSLGKRGYNEQFF. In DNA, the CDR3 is TGTGCCAGCAGCCTCGGGAAGCGGGGGTACAATGAGCAGTTCTTC.

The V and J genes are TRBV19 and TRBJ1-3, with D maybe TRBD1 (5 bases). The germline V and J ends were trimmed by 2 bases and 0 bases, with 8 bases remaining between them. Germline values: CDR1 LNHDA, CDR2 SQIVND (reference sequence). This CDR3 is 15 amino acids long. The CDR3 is CASSIKGNSGNTIYF. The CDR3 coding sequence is TGTGCCAGTAGTATAAAGGGGAACTCTGGAAACACCATATATTTT.

CDR3: CASSPGLAGTYNEQFF. In nucleotides, the CDR3 is TGTGCCAGCTCACCAGGACTAGCGGGTACTTACAATGAGCAGTTCTTC. This chain joins TRBV18 and TRBJ2-1; 11 bases are a match to TRBD2. The trim removed 2 bases at V and 4 bases at J, leaving 4 bases unmatched. This CDR3 is 16 amino acids long. Germline values: CDR1 KGHSH, CDR2 LQKENI.

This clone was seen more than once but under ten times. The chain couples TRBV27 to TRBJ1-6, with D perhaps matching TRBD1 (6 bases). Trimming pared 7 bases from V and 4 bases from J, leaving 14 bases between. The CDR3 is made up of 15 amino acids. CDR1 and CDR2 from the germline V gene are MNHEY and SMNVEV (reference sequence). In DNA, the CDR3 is TGTGCCAGCAAAACAAGGGGGGGATATAATTCACCCCTCCACTTT. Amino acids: CASKTRGGYNSPLHF.

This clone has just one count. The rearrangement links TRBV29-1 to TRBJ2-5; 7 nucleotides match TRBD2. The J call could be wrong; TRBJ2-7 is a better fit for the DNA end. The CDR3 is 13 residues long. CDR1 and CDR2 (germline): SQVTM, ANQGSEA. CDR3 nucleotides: TGCAGCGTTGAAGATCATCCGGGGGGCGAGCAGTACTTC. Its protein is CSVEDHPGGEQYF.

For the CDR3, the DNA is TGTGCCAGCAGTCTGACTAACTATGGCTACACCTTC. Residues: CASSLTNYGYTF. This rearrangement joins TRBV25-1 to TRBJ1-2; D not certain. CDR3 size: 12 residues. Germline-derived CDR1 and CDR2 are MGHDK and SYGVNS. V gave up 5 bases and J gave up 0 bases, with 4 bases separating them.

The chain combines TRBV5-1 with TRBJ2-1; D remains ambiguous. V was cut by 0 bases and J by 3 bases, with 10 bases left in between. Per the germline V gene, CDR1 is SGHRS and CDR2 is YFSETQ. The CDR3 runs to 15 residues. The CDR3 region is CASSLVKGGYNEQFF. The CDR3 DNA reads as TGCGCCAGCAGCTTGGTGAAGGGCGGCTACAATGAGCAGTTCTTC. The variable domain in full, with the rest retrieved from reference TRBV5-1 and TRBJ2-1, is KAGVTQTPRYLIKTRGQQVTLSCSPISGHRSVSWYQQTPGQGLQFLFEYFSETQRNKGNFPGRFSGRQFSNSRSEMNVSTLELGDSALYLCASSLVKGGYNEQFFGPGTRLTVL.

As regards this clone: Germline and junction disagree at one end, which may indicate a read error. The CDR3 spells CASSPRPYRAQGTQYF. Here the CDR3 DNA reads TGTGCCAGCTCACCCCGACCGTATCGCGCACAAGGGACCCAGTACTTC. This chain joins TRBV18 and TRBJ2-5, with unresolved D. The CDR3 is 16 residues long. Germline CDR1 is KGHSH and CDR2 is LQKENI.

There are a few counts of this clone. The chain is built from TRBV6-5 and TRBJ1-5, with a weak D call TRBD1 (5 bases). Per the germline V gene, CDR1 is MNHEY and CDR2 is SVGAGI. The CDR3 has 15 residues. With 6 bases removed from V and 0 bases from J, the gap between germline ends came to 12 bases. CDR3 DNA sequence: TGTGCCAGCAGACCACAGGAGGTTAGCAATCAGCCCCAGCATTTT. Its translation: CASRPQEVSNQPQHF.

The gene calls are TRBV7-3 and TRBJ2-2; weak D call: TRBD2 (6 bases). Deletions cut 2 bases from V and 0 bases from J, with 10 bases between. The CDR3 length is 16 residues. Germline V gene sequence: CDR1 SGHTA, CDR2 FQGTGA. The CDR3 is CASSLFGGPNTGELFF. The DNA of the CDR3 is TGTGCCAGCAGCTTATTCGGGGGTCCGAACACCGGGGAGCTGTTTTTT.